This TCR beta chain was identified during a study of T cell responses to AZD1222 COVID-19 vaccine. Germline CDR1 MDHEN, CDR2 SYDVKM. The CDR3 spans 12 residues. V lost 5 bases to trimming and J lost 5 bases, with 9 bases between them. Regarding the study as a whole: Recipients of two AZD1222 doses showed rising Spike-specific TCR breadth and depth.

Measured with immunoSEQ multiplex PCR; TCRdb has only the in-frame clones, and not every one. The sample lists just under 150,000 clones; about nine tenths were seen once. This clone was seen a single time. Its target is not known. Other DNA sequences in the same sample also yield this CDR3. The input for sequencing was peripheral blood, taken 28 days after the second AZD1222 dose. The origin of this receptor is an adult who received the AZD1222 COVID-19 vaccine. The rearrangement uses TRBV28 and TRBJ1-1; D call uncertain. Here the CDR3 reads CASSPPGTEAFF. CDR3 DNA sequence: TGTGCCAGCAGTCCACCGGGGACTGAAGCTTTCTTT. The entire variable domain, with the rest obtained from reference TRBV28 and TRBJ1-1, is as follows: DVKVTQSSRYLVKRTGEKVFLECVQDMDHENMFWYRQDPGLGLRLIYFSYDVKMKEKGDIPEGYSVSREKKERFSLILESASTNQTSMYLCASSPPGTEAFFGQGTRLTVV.